A single sample gave rise to the 2 T cell receptor beta chains below, sequenced in a study of blood T cells in healthy people across ages. For the second PCR, which ran for 7 to 11 cycles, a sample-barcoded 5' primer and a J-beta primer mix were used. TCRdb recomputed calls from the 5' RACE reads with MiXCR, one row per CDR3 protein. This sample has about 670,000 distinct CDR3 sequences, with under 65% found just once. Sequencing was performed on blood. Every receptor here comes from a woman aged 80 or over in good health.

About this clonotype itself: A much larger clone sits a single nucleotide away, making a read error possible. The chain recombines TRBV6-2 or TRBV6-3 with TRBJ2-7; 8 bases map to TRBD2. Germline V gives CDR1 MNHEY, CDR2 SVGEGT. The CDR3 runs 12 residues. The CDR3 loop reads CTAAKREYEQYF. As DNA, the CDR3 is TGTACCGCAGCTAAGCGGGAGTATGAGCAGTACTTC.

For the CDR3, the DNA is TGTGCCAGCAGTTATAGGGGACAATCTCAAGAGACCCAGTACTTC. Translated: CASSYRGQSQETQYF. The rearrangement joins TRBV12-3 or TRBV12-4 to TRBJ2-5; tentative D call: TRBD1 (6 bases). This CDR3 contains 15 residues. With 4 bases removed from V and 2 bases from J, the gap between germline ends came to 14 bases.